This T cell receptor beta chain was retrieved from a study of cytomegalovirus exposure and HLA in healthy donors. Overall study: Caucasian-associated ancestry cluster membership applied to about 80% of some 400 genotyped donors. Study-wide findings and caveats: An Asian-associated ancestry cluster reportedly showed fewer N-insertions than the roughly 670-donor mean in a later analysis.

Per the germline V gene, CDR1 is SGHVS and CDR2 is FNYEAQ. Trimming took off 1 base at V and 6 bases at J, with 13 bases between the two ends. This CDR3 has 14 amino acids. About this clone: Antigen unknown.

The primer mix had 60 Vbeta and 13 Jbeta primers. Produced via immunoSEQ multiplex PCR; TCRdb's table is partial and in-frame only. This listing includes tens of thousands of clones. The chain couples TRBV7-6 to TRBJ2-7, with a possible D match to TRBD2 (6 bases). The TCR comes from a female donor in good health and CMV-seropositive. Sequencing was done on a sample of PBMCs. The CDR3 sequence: CASSLDPGRPEQYF. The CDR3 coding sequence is TGTGCCAGCAGCTTAGACCCGGGGAGGCCCGAGCAGTACTTC.